One and the same sample provided the 20 T cell receptor beta chains below, sequenced in a study of human T cells and chemical hapten exposure. The time point is: pre-sensitization, week 0. As to treatment: therapeutic diphenylcyclopropenone sensitization with weekly scalp DPC. TCRdb itself ran the RACE reads through MiXCR, one entry per CDR3 protein. Among about 120,000 distinct CDR3 sequences listed, around an eighth were seen once. The sequenced sample was whole blood, obtained in connection with sensitization to the hapten diphenylcyclopropenone (DPC). Receptors originate from a woman between 18 and 30 years old with alopecia areata. Some clones in this sample may be carry-over from other donors' samples.

The chain couples TRBV30 to TRBJ1-2; a possible D gene is TRBD1 (5 bases). The germline V gene encodes CDR1 GTSNPN and CDR2 SVGIG (reference sequence). The CDR3 length is 14 residues. The V and J ends lost 0 bases and 2 bases respectively, with 10 bases between them. Here the CDR3 DNA reads TGTGCCTGGAGTGTATCTGGGGCGAACTATGGCTACACCTTC. This encodes CAWSVSGANYGYTF.

This clonotype appeared many times. The V gene is TRBV7-2, the J gene TRBJ1-1; D is uncertain. The CDR3 is 14 residues long. Trimming pared 7 bases from V and 0 bases from J, leaving 12 bases between. CDR1 is SGHTA, CDR2 FQGNSA, per germline. The CDR3 loop reads CASTPTGMNTEAFF. The CDR3 DNA reads TGTGCCAGCACCCCCACGGGCATGAACACTGAAGCTTTCTTT.

The gene calls are TRBV18 and TRBJ2-3; 10 bases agree with TRBD2. The V gene's germline CDR1 is KGHSH and CDR2 LQKENI. Trimming cost V 5 bases and J 13 bases; bases outside gene matches: 6. The CDR3 is 12 residues long. For the CDR3, the DNA is TGTGCCAGCTCATCTACTAGCGGGGTGAAGTATTTT. Its protein is CASSSTSGVKYF.

This clonotype was found many times. The chain combines TRBV20-1 with TRBJ2-7, with 10 bases that match TRBD1. Germline assignment: CDR1 DFQATT and CDR2 SNEGSKA (reference sequence). The CDR3 extends over 15 amino acids. V lost 0 bases and J lost 6; bases outside the gene matches: 8. The CDR3 loop reads CSARDRDRGTIEQYF. CDR3 coding DNA: TGCAGTGCTAGAGACCGGGACAGGGGTACTATCGAGCAGTACTTC.

This clonotype was seen many times. The V and J genes are TRBV12-3 or TRBV12-4 and TRBJ1-1; 8 nucleotides agree with TRBD1. V shed 4 bases and J 4 bases; nucleotides not matched to a gene: 2. The CDR3 has 13 amino acids. CDR3 sequence reads: CASSSTGGTEAFF. The CDR3 region has the DNA TGTGCCAGCAGTTCTACAGGGGGCACTGAAGCTTTCTTT.

This clonotype has just a few counts. The CDR3 coding sequence is TGCGCCAGCAGCCAAGATAATCAGGGGGGGGGTCCCTACGAGCAGTACTTC. This gives the protein CASSQDNQGGGPYEQYF. The chain recombines TRBV4-3 with TRBJ2-7, with D possibly called TRBD1 or TRBD2 (7 bases each). The CDR3 consists of 17 residues. V was shortened by 0 bases and J by 2 bases, with 17 bases between the two germline ends. Germline V gives CDR1 LGHNA, CDR2 YSLEER.

CDR3 sequence: CASSDLDGGNYGYTF. The CDR3 region has the DNA TGTGCCAGCAGTGATCTGGACGGGGGAAACTATGGCTACACCTTC. The rearrangement joins TRBV25-1 to TRBJ1-2, with D possibly being TRBD1 (5 bases). Germline loops: CDR1 MGHDK, CDR2 SYGVNS. The CDR3 extends over 15 amino acids. V was clipped by 3 bases and J by 2 bases, with 13 bases between them.

This clonotype was counted many times. The chain carries TRBV30 and TRBJ1-5; TRBD1 agrees at 10 bases. This CDR3 contains 13 residues. Per the germline V gene, CDR1 is GTSNPN and CDR2 is SVGIG (reference sequence). Losses at the gene ends were 3 bases for V and 9 bases for J; bases not matched to a gene: 5. The CDR3 bases are TGTGCCTGGAGCGACAGGGGGCGTGGGCCCCAGCATTTT. This gives the protein CAWSDRGRGPQHF.

About this clonotype: The germline gene is not matched at one end of the junction; a read error may be the cause. This rearrangement joins TRBV28 to TRBJ1-5; D not resolved. CDR1 is MDHEN and CDR2 is SYDVKM in the germline V gene. The CDR3 has 12 amino acids. CDR3 residues: CASSLRTRVPYF. CDR3 in DNA: TGTGCCAGCAGTTTAAGGACGAGGGTACCCTATTTT.

This clonotype was detected many times. The V and J genes are TRBV1 and TRBJ2-3; TRBD2, the table's D call, was not compared with the DNA. TRBV1 is a pseudogene segment. This CDR3 comprises 16 residues. DNA for the CDR3: TGCACCAGCAGCCACGCCGGGACTAGCGGGGTGGATACGCAGTATTTT. Translating it yields CTSSHAGTSGVDTQYF.

V and J are TRBV4-3 and TRBJ2-7; 11 bases agree with TRBD2. The CDR3 totals 16 residues. CDR1 LGHNA and CDR2 YSLEER come from the germline V gene. V lost 2 bases to trimming and J lost 4 bases; unmatched junction nucleotides: 7. The CDR3 is CASSQYLAGGGYEQYF. The CDR3 region has the DNA TGCGCCAGCAGCCAATACCTAGCGGGGGGTGGGTACGAGCAGTACTTC.

This clonotype was counted only a few times. The chain combines TRBV6-6 with TRBJ2-7, with 11 bases that match TRBD1. J lost 7 bases, V lost 3 bases, and 8 bases had no gene match. The CDR3 contains 15 residues. Germline V CDR1 and CDR2: MNHNY, SVGAGI (reference sequence). DNA for the CDR3: TGTGCCAGCAGTTATACGCGGGACAGGGGGAGTGAGCAGTACTTC. Translating it yields CASSYTRDRGSEQYF.

This clonotype was picked up many times. J is TRBJ1-2 and V is TRBV12-3 or TRBV12-4; D not certain. Trimming took off 1 base at V and 3 bases at J, with 6 bases between the two ends. The CDR3 is 13 amino acids. The CDR3 sequence: CASSLVEHYGYTF. The DNA for the CDR3 is TGTGCCAGCAGTTTAGTGGAGCACTATGGCTACACCTTC.

This clonotype has just a few counts. V is TRBV6-5 and J is TRBJ2-4, with D hard to call. The germline V gene encodes CDR1 MNHEY and CDR2 SVGAGI. This CDR3 has 13 amino acids. With 0 bases removed from V and 9 bases from J, the gap between germline ends came to 9 bases. The chain's CDR3 is CASSYSDRAIQYF. The CDR3 DNA is TGTGCCAGCAGTTACTCGGATAGGGCCATTCAGTACTTC.

Regarding this clonotype: The CDR3 does not close with the conserved phenylalanine or tryptophan, likely indicating a read error. The genes are TRBV7-2 and TRBJ2-1, with TRBD2 matching 13 bases. Looked up from germline, CDR1 is SGHTA and CDR2 is FQGNSA. The CDR3 is 14 amino acids. V gave up 6 bases and J gave up 8 bases; unmatched junction bases: 4. The CDR3 DNA sequence: TGTGCCAGCAGTACTAGCGGGGGGGTCCATGAGCAGTTCCTC. Translating it yields CASSTSGGVHEQFL.

The chain employs TRBV7-9 and TRBJ2-7; possibly TRBD1 or TRBD2 for D (5 bases each). Trimming left V 8 bases short and J 2 bases short, with 19 bases between. This CDR3 comprises 15 residues. Germline CDR1 SEHNR, CDR2 FQNEAQ (reference sequence). CDR3 DNA sequence: TGTGCCAGCCGAACCGGGGCAGGTTTGGCCTACGAGCAGTACTTC. It yields the protein CASRTGAGLAYEQYF.

This clonotype was counted between two and nine times. The chain is built from TRBV11-2 and TRBJ2-5; D uncertain. Germline CDR1 reads SGHAT; CDR2 reads FQNNGV. There are 12 residues in the CDR3. V was trimmed by 4 bases and J by 4 bases, leaving 7 bases between them. CDR3 residues: CASSSLLETQYF. DNA for the CDR3: TGTGCCAGCAGCTCACTTTTAGAGACCCAGTACTTC. Combining the CDR3 with reference TRBV11-2 and TRBJ2-5 gives the whole variable domain EAGVAQSPRYKIIEKRQSVAFWCNPISGHATLYWYQQILGQGPKLLIQFQNNGVVDDSQLPKDRFSAERLKGVDSTLKIQPAKLEDSAVYLCASSSLLETQYFGPGTRLLVL.

This clonotype appeared a few times. One end of the junction fails to match germline, which may point to a read error. This chain uses TRBV20-1 with TRBJ1-2; no firm D call. From germline, CDR1 is DFQATT and CDR2 SNEGSKA (reference sequence). This CDR3 spans 11 amino acids. This chain's CDR3 is CSARVDARVAF. Here the CDR3 DNA reads TGCAGTGCTAGAGTGGACGCCCGAGTTGCCTTC.

The V gene is TRBV7-2, the J gene TRBJ2-3, with TRBD1 matching over 7 bases. This CDR3 is 14 amino acids long. CDR1 and CDR2 (germline): SGHTA, FQGNSA. The V gene end was trimmed by 6 bases and the J gene end by 3 bases; junction bases not matched to a gene: 6. CDR3 amino acids: CASSSDRWTDTQYF. As DNA, the CDR3 is TGTGCCAGCAGTTCGGACAGGTGGACAGATACGCAGTATTTT.

A few counts support this clonotype. The chain has TRBV7-2 and TRBJ1-2; 9 bases are shared with TRBD1. Germline V gene data show CDR1 as SGHTA and CDR2 as FQGNSA. J lost 5 bases, V lost 4 bases, and 5 bases had no gene match. The CDR3 is 14 amino acids. DNA for the CDR3: TGTGCCAGCAGCTCGCTACAGGGGGCTTATGGCTACACCTTC. Protein product: CASSSLQGAYGYTF.